This T cell receptor (beta chain) was recorded in a study of CD8+CD57+ T cells in acquired aplastic anemia (dated by TCRdb to the late 2010s). Background on the whole study: A mean of around 3.3 ug of DNA, ranging from about 0.2 to 27.4 ug, was extracted from sorted CD4+ and CD8+ cells. CD8+CD57+ expansion was defined as frequency above the mean frequency observed in healthy subjects.

In the case of this clonotype: The specificity of this receptor is unknown. The record has no base qualities; no much larger clone is one base away.

Patients chosen for sequencing had shown expansion of CD8+CD57+ cells by flow cytometry. All patients had severe acquired aplastic anemia diagnosed by International Study of Aplastic Anemia and Agranulocytosis and Camitta criteria. No therapy had been received by the patients at the time of blood sampling. TCR repertoires of sorted CD4+ and CD8+ blood T cells from severe aplastic anemia patients and healthy subjects were deep-sequenced in the study. In the USA, patient enrollment took place under clinicaltrials.gov protocols 00001620, 01623167, 00001397, 00071045, 00081523 and 00961064. Ficoll-Paque density gradient centrifugation was used to isolate peripheral blood mononuclear cells. CD4+ and CD8+ T cells were sorted by FACS or magnetic beads before DNA extraction. Genomic DNA was used as template for profiling of TCR beta VDJ combinations and CDR3 sequences. TCR repertoire sequencing was run on an Illumina HiSeq 2000. In the original analysis: TRBV/TRBJ rearrangement plots, CDR3 size and DJ length profiles, and Simpson's diversity index were used to evaluate the repertoires. The most abundant DNA sequence in the deep sequencing data was defined as the immunodominant clone. CDR3 amino acid sequences were screened for sharing across subjects and compared with published repertoires and the VDJdb database. Through fastp at Q25 and MiXCR, TCRdb rebuilt clones from the public reads, retaining in-frame beta chains. Rows with a matching CDR3 protein are joined into one entry that keeps the most common DNA and genes. These V and J calls derive from TCRdb rather than the authors' analysis. The sample table shows 160,000 or so distinct CDR3 sequences, and roughly 48% are seen once. The ten largest clones capture approximately 3% of the sample.

CDR1 and CDR2 are read off the germline V gene as SQVTM and ANQGSEA. Between the V and J ends, shortened by 6 bases and 6 bases respectively, the junction contains 12 bases. The CDR3 holds 13 amino acids from the cysteine to the phenylalanine. This entry keeps only the CDR3 DNA: 39 bases, framed from base 1. Overall study results and their limits: Around 30 CD8+ CDR3 sequences were found to be shared between patients and controls, but these sequences appeared to be highly expressed in patients and within the immunodominant clones of the patients. No significant difference in CD8+ Simpson's diversity was found between patients and healthy controls (P=0.060).

Recombination joined TRBV29-1 with TRBJ1-6, and TRBD1 may be the D gene, going by 5 matching bases. This clonotype originated in a human donor with aplastic anemia. Sequencing used sorted CD4+, CD8+, or CD8+CD57+ T cells (not recorded which) from PBMCs. CDR3 sequence: CSVQTDFNSPLHF. The nucleotide sequence is TGCAGCGTGCAGACAGACTTTAATTCACCCCTCCACTTT.